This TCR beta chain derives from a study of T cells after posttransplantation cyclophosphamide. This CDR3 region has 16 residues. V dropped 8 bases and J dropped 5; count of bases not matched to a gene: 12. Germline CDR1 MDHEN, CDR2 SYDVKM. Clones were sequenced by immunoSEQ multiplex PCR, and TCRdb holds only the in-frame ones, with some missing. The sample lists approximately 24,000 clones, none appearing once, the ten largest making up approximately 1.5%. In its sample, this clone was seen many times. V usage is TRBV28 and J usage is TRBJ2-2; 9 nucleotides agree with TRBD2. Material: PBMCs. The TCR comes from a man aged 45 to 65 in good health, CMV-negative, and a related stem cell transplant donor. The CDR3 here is CASHRSGGRGTGELFF. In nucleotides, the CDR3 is TGTGCCAGCCATCGATCTGGCGGGAGGGGGACCGGGGAGCTGTTTTTT.